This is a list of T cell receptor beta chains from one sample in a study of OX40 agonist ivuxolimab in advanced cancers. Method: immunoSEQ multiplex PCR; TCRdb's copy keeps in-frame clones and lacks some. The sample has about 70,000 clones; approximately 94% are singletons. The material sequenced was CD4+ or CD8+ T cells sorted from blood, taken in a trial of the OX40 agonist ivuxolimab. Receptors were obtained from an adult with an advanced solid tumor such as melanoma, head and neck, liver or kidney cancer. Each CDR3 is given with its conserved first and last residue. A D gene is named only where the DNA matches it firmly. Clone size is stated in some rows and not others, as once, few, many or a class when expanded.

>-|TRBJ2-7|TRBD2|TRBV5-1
CASSLGSSGFSYEQYF
TGCGCCAGCAGCTTGGGATCTAGCGGCTTCTCCTACGAGCAGTACTTC
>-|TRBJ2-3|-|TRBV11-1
CASSPWGATDTQYF
TGTGCCAGCAGCCCCTGGGGAGCCACAGATACGCAGTATTTT
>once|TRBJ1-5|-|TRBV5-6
CASSSRRARQPQHF
TGTGCCAGCAGCTCACGGAGGGCCCGGCAGCCCCAGCATTTT
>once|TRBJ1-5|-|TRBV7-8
CASSPLIVALHQPQHF
TGTGCCAGCAGCCCTTTGATCGTTGCCTTGCACCAGCCCCAGCATTTT
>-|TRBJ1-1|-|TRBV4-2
CASSQSEMNAEAFF
TGTGCCAGCAGCCAGTCAGAAATGAACGCTGAAGCTTTCTTT
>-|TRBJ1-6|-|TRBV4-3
CASSPRGGNSPLHF
TGCGCCAGCAGCCCGAGGGGCGGGAATTCACCCCTCCACTTT
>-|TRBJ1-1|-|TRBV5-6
CASSLGTGLATEAFF
TGTGCCAGCAGCTTAGGGACCGGGTTGGCCACTGAAGCTTTCTTT
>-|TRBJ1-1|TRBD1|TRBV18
CASSPGTGLEAFF
TGTGCCAGCTCACCAGGGACAGGGCTTGAAGCTTTCTTT
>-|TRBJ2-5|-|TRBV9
CASSVRGTETQYF
TGTGCCAGCAGCGTAAGAGGGACCGAGACCCAGTACTTC
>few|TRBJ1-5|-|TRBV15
CATSRGRDNQPQHF
TGTGCCACCAGCAGGGGACGGGACAATCAGCCCCAGCATTTT
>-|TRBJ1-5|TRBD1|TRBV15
CATSRAGQGRSNQPQHF
TGTGCCACCAGCAGAGCCGGACAGGGGAGAAGCAATCAGCCCCAGCATTTT
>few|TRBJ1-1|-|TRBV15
CATSTQRGNTEAFF
TGTGCCACCAGCACCCAGAGAGGGAACACTGAAGCTTTCTTT
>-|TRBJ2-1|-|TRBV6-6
CASSYGGGQFF
TGTGCCAGCAGTTACGGAGGGGGGCAGTTCTTC
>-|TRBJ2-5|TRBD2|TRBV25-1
CASSDETAIPGGGTQYF
TGTGCCAGCAGTGACGAGACAGCCATCCCGGGGGGAGGAACCCAGTACTTC
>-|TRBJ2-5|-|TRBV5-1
CASRGSGLETQYF
TGCGCCAGCAGGGGTTCAGGATTAGAGACCCAGTACTTC
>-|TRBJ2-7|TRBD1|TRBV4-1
CASSQGQGSAYEQYF
TGCGCCAGCAGCCAAGGACAGGGCTCTGCCTACGAGCAGTACTTC
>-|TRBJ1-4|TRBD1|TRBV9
CASSPETGRGEKLFF
TGTGCCAGCAGCCCAGAGACAGGGCGGGGTGAAAAACTGTTTTTT
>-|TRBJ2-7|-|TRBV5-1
CASSPEGPGTPSEQYF
TGCGCCAGCAGCCCGGAGGGTCCAGGGACACCAAGCGAGCAGTACTTC
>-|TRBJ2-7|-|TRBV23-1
CASSQSSRSSYEQYF
TGCGCCAGCAGTCAATCGTCCAGGAGCTCCTACGAGCAGTACTTC
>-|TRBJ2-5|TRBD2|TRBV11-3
CASSSRRGEETQYF
TGTGCCAGCAGCTCCCGGCGGGGGGAAGAGACCCAGTACTTC
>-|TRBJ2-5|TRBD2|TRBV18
CASSPGTSGNYAQETQYF
TGTGCCAGCTCCCCCGGGACTAGCGGGAACTATGCCCAAGAGACCCAGTACTTC
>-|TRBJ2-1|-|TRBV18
CASSPTRGGNEQFF
TGTGCCAGCTCTCCCACCCGGGGCGGCAATGAGCAGTTCTTC
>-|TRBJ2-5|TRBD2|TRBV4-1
CASSPRTSGQETQYF
TGCGCCAGCAGCCCGCGGACTAGCGGACAAGAGACCCAGTACTTC
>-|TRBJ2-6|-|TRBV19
CLEHCLASGANVLTF
TGTCTCGAACATTGTCTCGCTTCTGGGGCCAACGTCCTGACTTTC
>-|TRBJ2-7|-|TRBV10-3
CAITPGLRREQYF
TGTGCCATCACCCCGGGACTGCGAAGGGAGCAGTACTTC
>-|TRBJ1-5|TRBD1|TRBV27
CASSFRQGNQPQHF
TGTGCCAGCAGTTTCAGACAGGGAAATCAGCCCCAGCATTTT
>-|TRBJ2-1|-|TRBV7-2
CASSQVFSSYNEQFF
TGTGCCAGCAGCCAAGTCTTTAGCTCCTACAATGAGCAGTTCTTC
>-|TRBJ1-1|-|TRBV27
CASRAGGRVGEAFF
TGTGCCAGCAGGGCGGGGGGTAGAGTTGGTGAAGCTTTCTTT
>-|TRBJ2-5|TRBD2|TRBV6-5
CASSYRTSGKQETQYF
TGTGCCAGCAGTTACCGCACTAGCGGGAAACAAGAGACCCAGTACTTC
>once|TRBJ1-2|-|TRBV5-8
CASSFRFFYGYTF
TGTGCCAGCAGCTTTCGCTTCTTCTATGGCTACACCTTC
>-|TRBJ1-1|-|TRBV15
CATSTTTGNTEAFF
TGTGCCACCAGCACCACGACAGGGAACACTGAAGCTTTCTTT
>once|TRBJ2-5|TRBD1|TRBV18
CASSPLGGGETQYF
TGTGCCAGCTCACCACTAGGGGGCGGAGAGACCCAGTACTTC